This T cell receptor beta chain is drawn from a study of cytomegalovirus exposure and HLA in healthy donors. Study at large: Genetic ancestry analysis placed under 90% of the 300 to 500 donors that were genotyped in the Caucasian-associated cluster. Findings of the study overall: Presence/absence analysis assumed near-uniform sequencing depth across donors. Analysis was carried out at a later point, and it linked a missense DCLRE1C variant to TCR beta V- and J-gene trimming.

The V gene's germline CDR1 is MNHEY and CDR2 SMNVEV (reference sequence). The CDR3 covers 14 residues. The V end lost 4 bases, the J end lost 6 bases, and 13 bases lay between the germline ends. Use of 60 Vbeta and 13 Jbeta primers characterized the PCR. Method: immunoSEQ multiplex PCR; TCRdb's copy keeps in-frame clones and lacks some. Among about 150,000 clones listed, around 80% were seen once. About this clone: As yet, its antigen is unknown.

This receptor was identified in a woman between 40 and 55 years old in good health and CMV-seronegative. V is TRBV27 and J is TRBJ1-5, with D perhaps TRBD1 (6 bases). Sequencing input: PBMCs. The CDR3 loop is CASSSPGGSQPQHF. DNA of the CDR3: TGTGCCAGCAGTTCACCGGGGGGCAGTCAGCCCCAGCATTTT.